These 8 T cell receptor beta chains share one sample of origin, sequenced in a study of blood T cell repertoires in COVID-19. The data were produced by immunoSEQ multiplex PCR, yet TCRdb's version contains in-frame clones alone and is incomplete. The sample lists fewer than 60,000 clones, around 83% occurring once. The sequenced sample was peripheral blood. Receptor source: a man aged 55 to 70 with acute or convalescent COVID-19.

The CDR3 sequence: CASSQTSGRTNEQFF. The DNA for the CDR3 is TGTGCCAGCAGCCAGACTAGCGGGAGGACCAATGAGCAGTTCTTC. The V gene is TRBV5-4, the J gene TRBJ2-1; the match to TRBD2 covers 13 bases. J was trimmed by 6 bases and V by 4 bases; bases with no gene match: 4. The CDR3 is made up of 15 amino acids. The germline V gene has CDR1 SGHNT and CDR2 YYREEE (reference sequence).

V usage is TRBV28 and J usage is TRBJ1-1, with 10 bases identical to TRBD1. This CDR3 is built from 13 residues. Germline lookup yields CDR1 MDHEN and CDR2 SYDVKM. J gave up 12 bases and V 3 bases, and 7 bases lay outside the gene matches. DNA for the CDR3: TGTGCCAGCAGTTTTGGGGACAGGGGTAGTACTTTCTTT. Translation: CASSFGDRGSTFF.

The genes are TRBV2 and TRBJ2-1, with 8 bases fitting TRBD2. V lost 6 bases to trimming and J lost 5 bases; unmatched junction nucleotides: 15. Germline lookup yields CDR1 SNHLY and CDR2 FYNNEI. The CDR3 runs 17 residues. The CDR3 is CASRDPTSGWGHNEQFF. The DNA of the CDR3 is TGTGCCAGCAGGGACCCAACTAGCGGCTGGGGTCACAATGAGCAGTTCTTC.

V and J are TRBV10-3 and TRBJ2-3, with TRBD1 matching 7 bases. This CDR3 region has 16 residues. J was trimmed by 0 bases and V by 6 bases; bases with no gene match: 9. The germline V gene encodes CDR1 ENHRY and CDR2 SYGVKD. In nucleotides, the CDR3 is TGTGCCATCAGGTCCCAGGACAGGTCTAGCACAGATACGCAGTATTTT. Translating it yields CAIRSQDRSSTDTQYF.

The chain couples TRBV5-6 to TRBJ2-1, with 10 bases fitting TRBD2. Germline trimming cut 1 base from V and 4 bases from J; bases unmatched to any gene: 5. Germline CDR1 is SGHDT and CDR2 is YYEEEE. This CDR3 has 16 amino acids. CDR3: CASSLSGTSEYNEQFF. The DNA for the CDR3 is TGTGCCAGCAGCTTGTCCGGGACTAGCGAGTACAATGAGCAGTTCTTC.

The chain carries TRBV2 and TRBJ2-2; 8 nucleotides line up with TRBD2. There are 15 residues in the CDR3. After removal of 11 bases from V and 2 bases from J, the junction contained 10 bases not matched to a gene. Germline values: CDR1 SNHLY, CDR2 FYNNEI. CDR3 coding DNA: TGTGCCCAGAGGCTCGGGACTAGAAACACCGGGGAGCTGTTTTTT. The encoded protein is CAQRLGTRNTGELFF. Full variable domain (outside the CDR3, taken from reference TRBV2 and TRBJ2-2): EPEVTQTPSHQVTQMGQEVILRCVPISNHLYFYWYRQILGQKVEFLVSFYNNEISEKSEIFDDQFSVERPDGSNFTLKIRSTKLEDSAMYFCAQRLGTRNTGELFFGEGSRLTVL.

The V call is TRBV9, the J call TRBJ1-2; tentative D call: TRBD1 (5 bases). The V and J ends lost 0 bases and 3 bases respectively, with 15 bases between them. CDR3 size: 16 residues. The germline V gene encodes CDR1 SGDLS and CDR2 YYNGEE. In nucleotides, the CDR3 is TGTGCCAGCAGCGTAGTAGTAGGGGTTGCGGACTATGGCTACACCTTC. Its translation: CASSVVVGVADYGYTF.

J is TRBJ2-1 and V is TRBV28; 7 positions match TRBD2. From germline, CDR1 is MDHEN and CDR2 SYDVKM. The CDR3 is made up of 16 amino acids. V gave up 6 bases and J gave up 2 bases; unmatched junction bases: 10. The CDR3 nucleotides are TGTGCCAGCAGCCCCTTGCGGGGGAGGGCCTACAATGAGCAGTTCTTC. Its protein product is CASSPLRGRAYNEQFF.